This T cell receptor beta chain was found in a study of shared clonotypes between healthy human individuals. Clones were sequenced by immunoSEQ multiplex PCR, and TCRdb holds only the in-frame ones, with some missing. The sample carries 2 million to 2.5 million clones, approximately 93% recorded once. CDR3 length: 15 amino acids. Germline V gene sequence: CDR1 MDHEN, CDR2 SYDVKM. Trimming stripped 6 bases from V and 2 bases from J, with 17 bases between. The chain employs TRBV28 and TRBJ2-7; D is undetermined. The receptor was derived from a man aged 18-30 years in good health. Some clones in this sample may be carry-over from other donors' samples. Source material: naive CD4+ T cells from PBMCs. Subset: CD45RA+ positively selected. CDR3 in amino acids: CASSGRAGQTYEQYF. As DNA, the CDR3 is TGTGCCAGCAGCGGTAGGGCAGGTCAAACCTACGAGCAGTACTTC.